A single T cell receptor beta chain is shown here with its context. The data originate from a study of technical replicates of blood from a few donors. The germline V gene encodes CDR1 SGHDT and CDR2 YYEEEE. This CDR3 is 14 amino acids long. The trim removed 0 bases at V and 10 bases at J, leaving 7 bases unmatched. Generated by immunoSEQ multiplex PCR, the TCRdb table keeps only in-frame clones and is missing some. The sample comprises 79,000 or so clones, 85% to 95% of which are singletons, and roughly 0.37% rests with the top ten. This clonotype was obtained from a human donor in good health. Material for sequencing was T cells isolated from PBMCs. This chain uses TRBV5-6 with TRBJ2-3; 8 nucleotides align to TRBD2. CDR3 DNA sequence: TGTGCCAGCAGCTTGGAGGGACTAGTTGGGGCGCAGTATTTT. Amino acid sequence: CASSLEGLVGAQYF.